The clone carrying this T cell receptor beta chain was seen a single time. The junction departs from germline at one end; a sequencing error may be responsible. This specimen comes from a study of blood T cells in healthy people across ages. Staff drew approximately 9.7 milliliters of peripheral blood from each donor. Then a second PCR, running roughly 7 to 12 cycles, was carried out with a sample-barcoded 5' primer and a J-beta primer mix. Tagging of each cDNA molecule was performed by a template-switch adaptor with 12 random nucleotides. Each CDR3 protein is one row after TCRdb ran MiXCR on the 5' RACE reads. This sample yields some 1.5 million distinct CDR3 sequences, of which 42% are seen a single time; around 4% belongs to the top ten. Germline V gives CDR1 SSHAT, CDR2 FNYEAQ (reference sequence). The CDR3 is 14 amino acids.

Sequencing was done on a sample of blood. This sequence joins TRBV7-7 and TRBJ2-5; D is unclear. This TCR derives from a woman between 18 and 29 years old in good health. CDR3 bases: TGTGCTAGCAGCTTAGGTCTTACGGAAGAGACCCGGTACTTC. Translation: CASSLGLTEETRYF.